This TCR beta chain was profiled in a study of blood T cell repertoires in COVID-19. Study overall: Samples taken during acute and convalescent COVID-19 were collected in the United States, Italy and Spain.

Recruits, aged roughly 18 to 100 years, lived in 24 US areas. In the source study's methods: Estimation of nucleated cell counts was performed using reference gene primer amplification. Some clones are missing from TCRdb's copy, which holds only in-frame ones; the method was immunoSEQ multiplex PCR. V, J and clone size are those of that table, while D and trimming were read from the DNA. This sample carries more than 200,000 clones, around nine tenths of them seen once, and the ten largest clones take 1.6%. Trimming stripped 2 bases from V and 8 bases from J, with 20 bases between. This CDR3 contains 16 residues. Germline V gene sequence: CDR1 SGDLS, CDR2 YYNGEE.

The clonotype comes from a woman aged 50 to 65 who had recovered from COVID-19. The sample was PBMCs or T cells enriched from blood (not recorded which). The chain carries TRBV9 and TRBJ2-1, with D tentatively TRBD1 (7 bases). The CDR3 bases are TGTGCCAGCAGCGTTTCGGGGGCAGGGGGTTTGGATGAGCAGTTCTTC. Translated: CASSVSGAGGLDEQFF.